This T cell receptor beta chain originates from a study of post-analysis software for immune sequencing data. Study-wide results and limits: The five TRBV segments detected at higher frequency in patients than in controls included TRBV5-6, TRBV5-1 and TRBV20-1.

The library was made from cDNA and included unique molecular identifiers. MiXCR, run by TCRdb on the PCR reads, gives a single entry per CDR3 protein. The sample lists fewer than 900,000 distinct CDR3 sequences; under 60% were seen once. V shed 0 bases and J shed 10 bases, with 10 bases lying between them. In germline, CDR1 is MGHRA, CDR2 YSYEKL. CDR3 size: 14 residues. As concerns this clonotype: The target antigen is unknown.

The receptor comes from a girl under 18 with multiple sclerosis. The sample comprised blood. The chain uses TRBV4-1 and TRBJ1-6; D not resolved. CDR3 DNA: TGCGCCAGCAGCCAAGATCTCGAGTTCTCACCCCTCCACTTT. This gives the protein CASSQDLEFSPLHF.